This TCR beta chain comes out of a study of CD8 T cells in ankylosing spondylitis. Germline CDR1 reads MNHEY; CDR2 reads SVGEGT. The CDR3 sequence is 18 residues long. The V and J ends lost 7 bases and 0 bases respectively, with 24 bases between them. Study-wide findings and caveats: The study identified a TCR beta motif of several highly homologous variants that appeared characteristic of ankylosing spondylitis blood.

Making use of molecular barcodes, quantitative 5'-RACE generated TCR beta libraries. TCRdb processed the 5' RACE reads anew with MiXCR; each CDR3 protein has one entry. The sample records 180,000 or so distinct CDR3 sequences, approximately 10% being singletons. The sample holds a few counts of this clonotype. The target antigen is unknown. V gene TRBV6-2 or TRBV6-3 combines with J gene TRBJ1-1; D unclear. Specimen: blood, either unsorted or a sorted T cell fraction (not recorded which). This TCR was recovered from a male donor with ankylosing spondylitis or in good health (not recorded which). This CDR3 reads CASTPPPNRPGVNTEAFF. The DNA of the CDR3 is TGTGCCAGCACCCCGCCCCCGAATCGCCCCGGGGTGAACACTGAAGCTTTCTTT.